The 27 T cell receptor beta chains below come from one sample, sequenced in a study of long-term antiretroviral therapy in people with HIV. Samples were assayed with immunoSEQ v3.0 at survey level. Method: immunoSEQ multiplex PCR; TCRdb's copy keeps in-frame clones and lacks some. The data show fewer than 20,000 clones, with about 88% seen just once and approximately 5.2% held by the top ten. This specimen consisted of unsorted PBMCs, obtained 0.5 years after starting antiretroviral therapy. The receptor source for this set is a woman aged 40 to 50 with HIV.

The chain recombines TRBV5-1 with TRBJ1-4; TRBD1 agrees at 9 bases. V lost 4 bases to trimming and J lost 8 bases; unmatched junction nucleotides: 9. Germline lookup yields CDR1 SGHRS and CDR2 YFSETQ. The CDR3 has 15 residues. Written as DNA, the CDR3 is TGCGCCAGCAGCAGGGCTGGGACAGGGACGGAAAAACTGTTTTTT. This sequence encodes CASSRAGTGTEKLFF.

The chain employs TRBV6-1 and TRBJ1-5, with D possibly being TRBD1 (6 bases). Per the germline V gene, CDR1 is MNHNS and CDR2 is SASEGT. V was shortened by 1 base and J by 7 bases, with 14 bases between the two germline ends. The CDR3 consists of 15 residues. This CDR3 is CASSEVRGHGQPQHF. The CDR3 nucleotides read TGTGCCAGCAGTGAAGTACGGGGGCACGGGCAGCCCCAGCATTTT.

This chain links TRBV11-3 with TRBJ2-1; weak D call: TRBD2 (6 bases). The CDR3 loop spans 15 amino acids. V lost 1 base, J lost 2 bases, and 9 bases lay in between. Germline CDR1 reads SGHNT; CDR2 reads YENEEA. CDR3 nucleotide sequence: TGTGCCAGCAGCTTAGGGACTACCGCCTACAATGAGCAGTTCTTC. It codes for CASSLGTTAYNEQFF.

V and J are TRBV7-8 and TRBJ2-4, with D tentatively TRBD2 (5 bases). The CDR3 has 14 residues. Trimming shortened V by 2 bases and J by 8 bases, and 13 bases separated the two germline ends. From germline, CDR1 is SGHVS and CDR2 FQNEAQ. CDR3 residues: CASSLKFPADIQYF. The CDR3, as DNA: TGTGCCAGCAGCTTAAAGTTCCCAGCGGACATTCAGTACTTC.

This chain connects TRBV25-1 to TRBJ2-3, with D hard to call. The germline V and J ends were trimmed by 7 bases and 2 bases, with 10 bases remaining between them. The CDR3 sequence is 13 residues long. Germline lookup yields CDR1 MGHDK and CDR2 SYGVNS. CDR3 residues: CASTKPYTDTQYF. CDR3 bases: TGTGCCAGCACCAAGCCCTACACAGATACGCAGTATTTT.

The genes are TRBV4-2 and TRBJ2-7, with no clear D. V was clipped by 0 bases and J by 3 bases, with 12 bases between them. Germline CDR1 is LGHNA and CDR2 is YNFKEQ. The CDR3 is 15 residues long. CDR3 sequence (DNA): TGTGCCAGCAGCCAAGAAGTGGGTAAGAGCTACGAGCAGTACTTC. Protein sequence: CASSQEVGKSYEQYF.

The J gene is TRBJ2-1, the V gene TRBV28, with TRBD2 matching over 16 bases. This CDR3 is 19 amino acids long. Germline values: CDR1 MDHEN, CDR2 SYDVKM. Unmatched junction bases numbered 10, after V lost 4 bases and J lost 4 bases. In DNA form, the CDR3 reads TGTGCCAGCAGTTATCCACAGGGGACTAGCGGGAGGGTGTACAATGAGCAGTTCTTC. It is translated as CASSYPQGTSGRVYNEQFF.

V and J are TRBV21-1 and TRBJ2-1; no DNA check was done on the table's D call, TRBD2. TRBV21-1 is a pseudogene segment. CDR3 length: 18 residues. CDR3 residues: CASSSLTSGRSSYNEQFF. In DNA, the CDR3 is TGTGCCAGCAGCAGTCTGACTAGCGGGAGGTCATCCTACAATGAGCAGTTCTTC.

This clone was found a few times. The CDR3 DNA follows: TGTGCCAGCCAATTAGACGGCAGCTACTACAATGAGCAGTTCTTC. This sequence encodes CASQLDGSYYNEQFF. The chain recombines TRBV27 with TRBJ2-1, with unresolved D. V lost 8 bases and J lost 3, with 17 bases in between. From germline, CDR1 is MNHEY and CDR2 SMNVEV (reference sequence). CDR3 length equals 15 residues.

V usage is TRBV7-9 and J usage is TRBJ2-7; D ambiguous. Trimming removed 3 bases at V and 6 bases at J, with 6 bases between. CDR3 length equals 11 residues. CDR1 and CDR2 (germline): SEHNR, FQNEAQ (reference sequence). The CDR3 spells CASSFQSEQYF. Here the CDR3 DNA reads TGTGCCAGCAGCTTCCAATCCGAGCAGTACTTC.

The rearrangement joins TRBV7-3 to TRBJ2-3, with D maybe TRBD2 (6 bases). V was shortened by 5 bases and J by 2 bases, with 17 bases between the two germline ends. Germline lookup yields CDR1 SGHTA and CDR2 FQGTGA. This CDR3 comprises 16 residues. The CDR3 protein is CASSPTFGGNTDTQYF. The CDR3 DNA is TGTGCCAGCAGCCCCACCTTCGGCGGGAACACAGATACGCAGTATTTT.

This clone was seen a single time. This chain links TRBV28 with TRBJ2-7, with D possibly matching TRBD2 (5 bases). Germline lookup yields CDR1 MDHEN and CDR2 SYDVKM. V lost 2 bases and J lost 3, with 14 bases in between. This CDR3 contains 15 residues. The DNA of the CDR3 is TGTGCCAGCAGTTTAGTGCAGCGGACCCTCTACGAGCAGTACTTC. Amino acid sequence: CASSLVQRTLYEQYF.

The CDR3 loop reads CASSMSGLSYNEQFF. The CDR3 nucleotides are TGTGCCAGCAGTATGTCGGGACTCTCCTACAATGAGCAGTTCTTC. The chain is built from TRBV6-5 and TRBJ2-1, with D possibly TRBD2 on 6 matching bases. Per the germline V gene, CDR1 is MNHEY and CDR2 is SVGAGI. The CDR3 loop spans 15 amino acids. Between the trimmed V and J ends, which lost 5 bases and 0 bases, there was a span of 11 bases.

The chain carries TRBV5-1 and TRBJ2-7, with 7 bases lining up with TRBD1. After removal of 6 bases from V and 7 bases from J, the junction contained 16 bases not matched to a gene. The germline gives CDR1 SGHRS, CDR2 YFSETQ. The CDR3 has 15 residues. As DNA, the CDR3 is TGCGCCAGCATCCCCCTCCCCGGGACAGCTACAGAGCAGTACTTC. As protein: CASIPLPGTATEQYF.

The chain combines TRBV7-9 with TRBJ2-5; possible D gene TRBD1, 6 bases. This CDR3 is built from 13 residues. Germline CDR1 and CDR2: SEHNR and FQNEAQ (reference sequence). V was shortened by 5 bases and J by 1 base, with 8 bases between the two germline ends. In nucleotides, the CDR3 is TGTGCCAGCAGCCGGACAGCCCAAGAGACCCAGTACTTC. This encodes CASSRTAQETQYF.

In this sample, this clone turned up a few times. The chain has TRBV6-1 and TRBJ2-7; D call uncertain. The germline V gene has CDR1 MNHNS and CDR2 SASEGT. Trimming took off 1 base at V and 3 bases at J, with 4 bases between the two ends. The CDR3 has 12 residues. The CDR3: CASSEDFYEQYF. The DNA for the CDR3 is TGTGCCAGCAGTGAAGATTTCTACGAGCAGTACTTC.

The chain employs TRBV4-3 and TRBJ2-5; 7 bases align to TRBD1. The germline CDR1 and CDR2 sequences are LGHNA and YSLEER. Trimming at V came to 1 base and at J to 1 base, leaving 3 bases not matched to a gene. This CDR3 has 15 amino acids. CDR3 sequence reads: CASSQGWDSQETQYF. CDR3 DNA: TGCGCCAGCAGCCAAGGGTGGGACAGCCAAGAGACCCAGTACTTC.

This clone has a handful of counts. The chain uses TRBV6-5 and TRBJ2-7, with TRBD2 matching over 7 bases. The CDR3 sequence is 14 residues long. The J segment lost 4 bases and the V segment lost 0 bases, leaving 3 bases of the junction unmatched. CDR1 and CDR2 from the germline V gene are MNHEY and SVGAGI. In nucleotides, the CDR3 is TGTGCCAGCAGTTACTCGACCGGGGGGTACGAGCAGTACTTC. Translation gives CASSYSTGGYEQYF.

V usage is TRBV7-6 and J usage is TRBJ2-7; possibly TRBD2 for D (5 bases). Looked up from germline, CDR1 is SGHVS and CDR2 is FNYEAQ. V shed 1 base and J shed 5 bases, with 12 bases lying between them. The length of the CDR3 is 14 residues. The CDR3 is CASSLEAARNEQYF. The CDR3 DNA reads TGTGCCAGCAGCTTAGAAGCGGCGAGGAACGAGCAGTACTTC.

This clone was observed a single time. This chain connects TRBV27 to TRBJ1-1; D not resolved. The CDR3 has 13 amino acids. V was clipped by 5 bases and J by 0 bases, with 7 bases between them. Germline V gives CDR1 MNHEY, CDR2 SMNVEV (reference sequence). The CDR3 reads CASSETLNTEAFF. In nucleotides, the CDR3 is TGTGCCAGCAGTGAGACTTTGAACACTGAAGCTTTCTTT.

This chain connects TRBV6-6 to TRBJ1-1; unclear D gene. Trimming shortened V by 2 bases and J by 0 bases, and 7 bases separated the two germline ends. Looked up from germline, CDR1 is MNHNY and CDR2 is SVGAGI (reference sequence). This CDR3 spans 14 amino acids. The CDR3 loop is CASSYAQLNTEAFF. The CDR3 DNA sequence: TGTGCCAGCAGTTACGCACAGCTGAACACTGAAGCTTTCTTT.

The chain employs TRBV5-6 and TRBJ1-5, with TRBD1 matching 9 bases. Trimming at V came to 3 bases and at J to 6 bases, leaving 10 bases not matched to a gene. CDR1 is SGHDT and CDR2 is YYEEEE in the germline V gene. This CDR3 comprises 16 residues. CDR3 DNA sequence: TGTGCCAGCAGCTCCTTTCGACAGGGGGATAGTCAGCCCCAGCATTTT. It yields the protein CASSSFRQGDSQPQHF.

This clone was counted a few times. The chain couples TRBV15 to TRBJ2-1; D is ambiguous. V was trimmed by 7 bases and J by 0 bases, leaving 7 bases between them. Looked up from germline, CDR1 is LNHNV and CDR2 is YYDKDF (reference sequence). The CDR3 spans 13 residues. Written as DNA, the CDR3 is TGTGCCACCAAGGGCTTCTCCTACAATGAGCAGTTCTTC. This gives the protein CATKGFSYNEQFF.

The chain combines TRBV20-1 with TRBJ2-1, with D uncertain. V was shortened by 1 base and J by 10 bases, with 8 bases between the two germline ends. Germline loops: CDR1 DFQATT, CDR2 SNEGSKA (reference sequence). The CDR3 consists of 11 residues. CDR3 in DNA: TGCAGTGCTAGAGGTGTGCAGGAGCAGTTCTTC. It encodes CSARGVQEQFF.

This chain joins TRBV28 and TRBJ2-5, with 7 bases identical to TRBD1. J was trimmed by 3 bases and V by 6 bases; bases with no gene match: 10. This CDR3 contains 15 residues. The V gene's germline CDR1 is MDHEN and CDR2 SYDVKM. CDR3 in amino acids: CASRTSGTAEETQYF. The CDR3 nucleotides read TGTGCCAGCAGAACCTCCGGGACAGCAGAAGAGACCCAGTACTTC.

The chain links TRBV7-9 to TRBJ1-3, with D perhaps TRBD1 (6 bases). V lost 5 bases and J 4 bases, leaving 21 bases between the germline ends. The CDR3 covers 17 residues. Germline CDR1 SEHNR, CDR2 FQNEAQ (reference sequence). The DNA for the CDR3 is TGTGCCAGCAGCCGTCCTTTCGGGACACATATAGGAAACACCATATATTTT. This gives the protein CASSRPFGTHIGNTIYF.

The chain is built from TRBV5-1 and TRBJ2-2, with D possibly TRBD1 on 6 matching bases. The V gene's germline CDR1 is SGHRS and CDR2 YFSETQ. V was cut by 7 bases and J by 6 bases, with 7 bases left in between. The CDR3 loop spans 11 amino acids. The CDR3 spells CASGQSGELFF. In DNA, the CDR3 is TGCGCCAGCGGACAGTCCGGGGAGCTGTTTTTT.